This TCR beta chain was captured in a study of cytomegalovirus exposure and HLA in healthy donors. CDR1 and CDR2 (germline): MDHEN, SYDVKM. The CDR3 covers 16 residues. The junction had 12 bases not matched to a gene; V was cut back by 6 bases and J by 3 bases. On this clone: Its antigen is unknown.

Both 60 Vbeta primers and 13 Jbeta primers went into the PCR. Per the original methods: The count from a later analysis was tens of millions of unique TCR beta chains, about 10 million of them shared. Produced via immunoSEQ multiplex PCR; TCRdb's table is partial and in-frame only. V and J calls and clone size are given by that table; D and trimming were obtained from the DNA. Of 160,000 or so clones in the sample, 80% to 90% are singletons; the top ten hold approximately 13%. Donors likely had unrecorded immune exposures despite being nominally healthy when sampled. Whole-study results and caveats: Excluded: some indistinguishable V segments such as TRBV6-2 and TRBV6-3.

The origin of this receptor is a woman between 45 and 65 years old in good health and CMV-seronegative. The material sequenced was PBMCs. This sequence joins TRBV28 and TRBJ2-7, with 9 bases aligning to TRBD1. This CDR3 reads CASSPPGQGSFYEQYF. In DNA, the CDR3 is TGTGCCAGCAGCCCACCCGGACAGGGGAGTTTCTACGAGCAGTACTTC.